This T cell receptor beta chain was observed in a study of sequential checkpoint blockade in melanoma. Study context: Both treatment sequences were followed by maintenance nivolumab. TCRbeta immunosequencing was performed on DNA from around 96 pretreatment melanoma tumor samples. Around 21 patients had matched tumor biopsies before treatment and at week 13 after nivolumab or ipilimumab alone.

In germline, CDR1 is LNHDA, CDR2 SQIVND (reference sequence). The V gene end was trimmed by 1 base and the J gene end by 4 bases; junction bases not matched to a gene: 6. The CDR3 loop spans 16 amino acids. This clone turned up a few times. Treatment specified: randomized to nivolumab then ipilimumab (arm A) or the reverse (arm B). No patient had prior DNA-damaging chemotherapy. The protocol was immunoSEQ multiplex PCR, while the TCRdb copy is restricted to in-frame clones and leaves out a portion. The repertoire holds about 3,900 clones, with roughly 20% as singletons. The material sequenced was tumor tissue (inferred from file names), taken from a patient given nivolumab and ipilimumab in sequence. The source is a human donor with melanoma. The chain is built from TRBV19 and TRBJ2-5; 10 bases line up with TRBD2. In DNA form, the CDR3 reads TGTGCCAGTAGTATAGGCACTAGCGGGGTTGGAGAGACCCAGTACTTC. This translates into CASSIGTSGVGETQYF.